The rows below give T cell receptor beta chains drawn from one sample of a study of human T cells and chemical hapten exposure. TCRdb independently ran MiXCR on the RACE reads; one entry per CDR3 protein. The sample lists under 150,000 distinct CDR3 sequences; around 10% were seen once. This material consisted of whole blood, taken in connection with sensitization to the hapten diphenylcyclopropenone (DPC). The receptors stem from a woman aged 50 to 60 with alopecia areata. Some clones in this sample may be carry-over from other donors' samples. The CDR3 runs from the conserved cysteine through the conserved F or W. D genes are given only for firm matches. Expanded clones are given a class, and other clones once, few, many or no size at all.

D gene,J gene,V gene,CDR3 length,clone size,CDR3 DNA,CDR3 protein
TRBD1,TRBJ2-1,TRBV4-1,15,many,TGCGCCAGCAGCCGAGGACAGGGCCCCTACAATGAGCAGTTCTTC,CASSRGQGPYNEQFF
NA,TRBJ2-5,TRBV7-8,12,few,TGTGCCAGCAGCCCACTCGAAGAGACCCAGTACTTC,CASSPLEETQYF
TRBD1,TRBJ1-5,TRBV2,14,NA,TGTGCCAGCATCCAGGACAGGGGCTATCAGCCCCAGCATTTT,CASIQDRGYQPQHF
NA,TRBJ1-5,TRBV11-2,13,many,TGTGCCAGCAGCTTAGTGATAGATCAGCCCCAGCATTTT,CASSLVIDQPQHF
TRBD1,TRBJ1-5,TRBV6-2/TRBV6-3,15,few,TGTGCCACCATTTCGACAGGGGTTAGCAATCAGCCCCAGCATTTT,CATISTGVSNQPQHF
NA,TRBJ2-7,TRBV19,13,few,TGTGCCAGTAGTATCCTACTTTCCTACGAGCAGTACTTC,CASSILLSYEQYF
NA,TRBJ1-2,TRBV29-1,10,NA,TGCAGCGTTGCAGGGTCCGGCTACACCTTC,CSVAGSGYTF
NA,TRBJ1-1,TRBV28,17,NA,TGTGCCAGCAGTTCCCCCGGGGGAATCAACATGAACACTGAAGCTTTCTTT,CASSSPGGINMNTEAFF
NA,TRBJ2-3,TRBV12-3/TRBV12-4,13,few,TGTGCCAGCACTCAATGGGGCACAGATACGCAGTATTTT,CASTQWGTDTQYF
NA,TRBJ2-1,TRBV7-2,13,NA,TGTGCCAGCAGCCTCCCCCCTTTATCTGAGCAGTTCTTC,CASSLPPLSEQFF
NA,TRBJ2-1,TRBV27,12,NA,TGTGCCAGCAGTTCGATGGCCAATGAGCAGTTCTTC,CASSSMANEQFF
TRBD1,TRBJ1-4,TRBV3-1,14,few,TGTGCCAGCAGCCCTATCACAGGGGATGAAAAACTGTTTTTT,CASSPITGDEKLFF
NA,TRBJ1-5,TRBV6-5,16,NA,TGTGCCAGTAAATCACTGGATGGACAGTCAAATCAGCCCCAGCATTTT,CASKSLDGQSNQPQHF
NA,TRBJ1-4,TRBV29-1,11,many,TGCAGCGTTGACGCGGATGAAAAACTGTTTTTT,CSVDADEKLFF
TRBD1,TRBJ1-2,TRBV3-1,14,NA,TGTGCCAGCAGCCAGGCCGGACAGGGTTATGGCTACACCTTC,CASSQAGQGYGYTF
NA,TRBJ1-3,TRBV14,15,few,TGTGCCAGCAGCCAAGACCTAATTCGAGGAAACACCATATATTTT,CASSQDLIRGNTIYF
NA,TRBJ2-7,TRBV4-3,15,NA,TGCGCCAGCAGCCAAGATTTAGCGGTGGTTCGGGAGCAGTACTTC,CASSQDLAVVREQYF
NA,TRBJ1-4,TRBV18,14,few,TGTGCCAGCTCACCGGGACGAGAGGTGGAAAAACTGTTTTTT,CASSPGREVEKLFF
TRBD2,TRBJ2-7,TRBV6-6,14,NA,TGTGCCAGCAGTTGGAGCGGGGGGAACTACGAGCAGTACTTC,CASSWSGGNYEQYF
NA,TRBJ2-7,TRBV6-1,11,NA,TGTGCCAGCAGTGAATCGGGTCCTGAATACTTC,CASSESGPEYF
TRBD1,TRBJ2-7,TRBV28,13,many,TGTGCCAGCAGGGGACAGGGGGAAAACGAGCAGTACTTC,CASRGQGENEQYF
NA,TRBJ1-2,TRBV29-1,13,few,TGCAGCGTTGCGGGGAGATTAAACTATGGCTACACCTTC,CSVAGRLNYGYTF
NA,TRBJ1-1,TRBV29-1,12,many,TGCAGCGTTGTCTTGGTGAACACTGAAGCTTTCTTT,CSVVLVNTEAFF
NA,TRBJ2-5,TRBV5-6,14,few,TGTGCCAGCAGCTTGCCCGGGACTGGGGAGACCCAGTACTTC,CASSLPGTGETQYF
NA,TRBJ1-6,TRBV4-2,19,many,TGTGCCAGCAGCCAAGGTTCTGGCCGGAAGAGCTCCTATAATTCACCCCTCCACTTT,CASSQGSGRKSSYNSPLHF
NA,TRBJ1-1,TRBV7-9,13,many,TGTGCCAGCAGCTTAGGTGGTTTTTACGAAGCTTTCTTT,CASSLGGFYEAFF
NA,TRBJ2-1,TRBV6-2/TRBV6-3,11,few,TGTGCCAGCAGTAGACTCGCTGAGCAGTTCTTC,CASSRLAEQFF
TRBD1,TRBJ2-7,TRBV6-2/TRBV6-3,15,few,TGTGCCAGCAGTCCACGACAGGGTTACTCCTACGAGCAGTACTTC,CASSPRQGYSYEQYF
NA,TRBJ1-6,TRBV18,14,few,TGTGCCAGCTCACCAGGGGCGAATAATTCACCCCTCCACTTT,CASSPGANNSPLHF
TRBD1,TRBJ1-1,TRBV7-2,12,many,TGTGCCAGCAGCTTAGCGGGACAGACGGCTTTCTTT,CASSLAGQTAFF
TRBD1,TRBJ1-2,TRBV27,14,NA,TGTGCCAGCAGTCCGACAGGGGGCGCCCATGGCTACACCTTC,CASSPTGGAHGYTF
TRBD2,TRBJ2-3,TRBV7-2,17,NA,TGTGCCAGCAGCCCCACCCGCCTAGCGGGGGGGCGAGATACGCAGTATTTT,CASSPTRLAGGRDTQYF
TRBD1,TRBJ1-2,TRBV6-6,15,many,TGTGCCAGCAGTCCGCTCGGACAGGGAGACTATGGCTACACCTTC,CASSPLGQGDYGYTF